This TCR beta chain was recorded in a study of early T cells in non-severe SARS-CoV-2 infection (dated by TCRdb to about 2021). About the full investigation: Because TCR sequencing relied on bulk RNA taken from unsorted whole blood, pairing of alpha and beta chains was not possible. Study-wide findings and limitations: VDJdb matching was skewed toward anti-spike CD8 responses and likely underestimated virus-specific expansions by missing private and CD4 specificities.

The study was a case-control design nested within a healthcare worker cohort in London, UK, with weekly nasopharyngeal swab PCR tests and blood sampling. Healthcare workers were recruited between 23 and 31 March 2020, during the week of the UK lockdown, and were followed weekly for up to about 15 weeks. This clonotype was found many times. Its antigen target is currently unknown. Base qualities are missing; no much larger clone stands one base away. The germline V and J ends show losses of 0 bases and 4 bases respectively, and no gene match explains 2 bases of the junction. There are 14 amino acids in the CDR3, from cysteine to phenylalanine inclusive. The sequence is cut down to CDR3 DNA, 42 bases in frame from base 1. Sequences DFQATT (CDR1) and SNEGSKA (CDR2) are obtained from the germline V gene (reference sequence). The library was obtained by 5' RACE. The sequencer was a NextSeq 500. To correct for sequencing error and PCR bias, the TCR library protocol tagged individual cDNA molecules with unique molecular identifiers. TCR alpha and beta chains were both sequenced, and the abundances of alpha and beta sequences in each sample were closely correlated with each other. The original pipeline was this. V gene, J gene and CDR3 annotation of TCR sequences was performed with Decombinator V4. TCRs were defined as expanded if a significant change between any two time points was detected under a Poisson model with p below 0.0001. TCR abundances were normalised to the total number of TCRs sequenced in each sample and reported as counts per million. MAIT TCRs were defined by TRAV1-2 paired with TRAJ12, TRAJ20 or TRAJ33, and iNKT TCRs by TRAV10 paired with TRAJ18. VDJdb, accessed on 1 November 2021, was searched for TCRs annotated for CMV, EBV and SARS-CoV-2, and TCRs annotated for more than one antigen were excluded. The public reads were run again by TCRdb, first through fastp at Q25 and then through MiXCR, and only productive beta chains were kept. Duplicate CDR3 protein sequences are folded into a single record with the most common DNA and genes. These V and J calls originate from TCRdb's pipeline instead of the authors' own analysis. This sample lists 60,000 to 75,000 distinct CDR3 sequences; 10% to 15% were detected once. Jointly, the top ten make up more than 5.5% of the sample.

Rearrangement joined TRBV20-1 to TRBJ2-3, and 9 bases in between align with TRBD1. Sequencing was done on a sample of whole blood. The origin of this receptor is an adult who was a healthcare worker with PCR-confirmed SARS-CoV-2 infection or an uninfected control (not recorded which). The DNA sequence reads TGCAGTGCTAGAGATCGGACAGGGGCAGATACGCAGTATTTT. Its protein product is CSARDRTGADTQYF.